Each of the 27 T cell receptor beta chains below was sequenced from the same sample in a study of post-analysis software for immune sequencing data. Study-wide findings and caveats: A few TRBV segments appeared more often in patients than in controls, and TRBV5-6, TRBV5-1 and TRBV20-1 were among these.

Their antigens are not known. Unique molecular identifiers tagged the TCR beta cDNA libraries. Each CDR3 protein is one row after TCRdb ran MiXCR on the PCR reads. The sample yields some 260,000 distinct CDR3 sequences, 35% to 40% seen once. The sequencing sample was made of blood. Receptors originate from a girl aged 5 to 17 with multiple sclerosis.

This clonotype has a single count. The V gene is TRBV20-1, the J gene TRBJ1-6; 9 nucleotides line up with TRBD1. J was trimmed by 7 bases and V by 6 bases; bases with no gene match: 7. The CDR3 spans 14 residues. Germline CDR1 DFQATT, CDR2 SNEGSKA (reference sequence). Here the CDR3 reads CSAQMGQGNSPLHF. The CDR3 DNA follows: TGCAGTGCCCAGATGGGACAGGGAAATTCACCCCTCCACTTT.

This chain links TRBV15 with TRBJ2-3; D is possibly TRBD2 (6 bases). Germline loops: CDR1 LNHNV, CDR2 YYDKDF (reference sequence). The CDR3 length is 16 residues. The V end was cut by 0 bases, the J end by 3 bases, with 13 bases between. CDR3 nucleotide sequence: TGTGCCACCAGCAGAGATGAGGGACTGTCGACAGATACGCAGTATTTT. Translation gives CATSRDEGLSTDTQYF.

This clonotype has ten or more counts. The chain employs TRBV5-1 and TRBJ2-5; D is possibly TRBD1 (5 bases). The length of the CDR3 is 15 residues. Germline CDR1 reads SGHRS; CDR2 reads YFSETQ. Trimming removed 0 bases at V and 1 base at J, with 10 bases between. DNA for the CDR3: TGCGCCAGCAGCTTGGATGGCAGGGCCCAAGAGACCCAGTACTTC. Protein product: CASSLDGRAQETQYF.

The V gene is TRBV12-3 or TRBV12-4, the J gene TRBJ1-6, with 8 bases lining up with TRBD1. V was pared by 3 bases and J by 18 bases, with 13 bases of the junction left unmatched. The CDR3 spans 14 residues. Here the CDR3 DNA reads TGTGCCAGCAGTTTGGACAGGGCGTTAGCTAACCCCCACTTT. Its protein product is CASSLDRALANPHF.

The V gene is TRBV4-2, the J gene TRBJ2-7; D remains ambiguous. This CDR3 is built from 13 residues. The V gene's germline CDR1 is LGHNA and CDR2 YNFKEQ. Trimming left V 1 base short and J 5 bases short, with 9 bases between. The CDR3 region is CASSQVLSHEQYF. The CDR3 DNA reads as TGTGCCAGCAGCCAAGTCCTGAGCCACGAGCAGTACTTC.

With respect to this clonotype: A read error may produce the germline difference seen at one junction end. This rearrangement joins TRBV28 to TRBJ2-1, with 7 bases fitting TRBD2. Germline assignment: CDR1 MDHEN and CDR2 SYDVKM. The CDR3 is 18 amino acids. Written as DNA, the CDR3 is TGTGCCGGCAGTTTGGAGGAACTAGCGATGAGCTCCTACAATGAGCAGTTCTTC. Translation: CAGSLEELAMSSYNEQFF.

Comment on this clonotype: With a much larger clone just one base away, this may be a read error. J is TRBJ2-3 and V is TRBV7-2, with D possibly being TRBD1 (6 bases). This CDR3 region has 13 residues. Germline CDR1 SGHTA, CDR2 FQGNSA. Trimming took 5 bases from V and 1 from J, leaving 7 bases between them. The CDR3 sequence: CASSTGCTDTQYF. The CDR3 bases are TGTGCCAGCAGCACAGGGTGCACAGATACGCAGTATTTT. Looking up the rest from reference TRBV7-2 and TRBJ2-3 gives the full variable domain: GAGVSQSPSNKVTEKGKDVELRCDPISGHTALYWYRQSLGQGLEFLIYFQGNSAPDKSGLPSDRFSAERTGGSVSTLTIQRTQQEDSAVYLCASSTGCTDTQYFGPGTRLTVL.

In this sample, this clonotype turned up many times. This chain connects TRBV2 to TRBJ2-1; 9 bases match TRBD2. The CDR3 spans 15 residues. The V segment lost 11 bases and the J segment 1 base; nucleotides outside the gene matches: 9. Germline V gene lookup returns CDR1 SNHLY and CDR2 FYNNEI. In DNA, the CDR3 is TGTGCCGTAACCCTAGCGGGAAGGTCCTACAATGAGCAGTTCTTC. Protein: CAVTLAGRSYNEQFF.

The J gene is TRBJ1-6, the V gene TRBV28; 7 nucleotides line up with TRBD1. Germline V CDR1 and CDR2: MDHEN, SYDVKM. V trimming: 6 bases; J trimming: 7 bases; junction bases outside the gene matches: 6. This CDR3 contains 14 residues. In DNA form, the CDR3 reads TGTGCCAGCAGCTCGGGACAGAGCAATTCACCCCTCCACTTT. Amino acid sequence: CASSSGQSNSPLHF.

This clonotype was detected ten times or more. The rearrangement links TRBV7-3 to TRBJ2-1; 7 bases map to TRBD2. The CDR3 sequence is 16 residues long. V gave up 2 bases and J gave up 0 bases; unmatched junction bases: 4. Germline V gives CDR1 SGHTA, CDR2 FQGTGA. The CDR3 DNA reads as TGTGCCAGCAGCTTATACGGCGGGAGCTCCTACAATGAGCAGTTCTTC. It is translated as CASSLYGGSSYNEQFF.

This clonotype showed up many times. V and J are TRBV20-1 and TRBJ1-2; D might be TRBD1 (5 bases). V lost 3 bases and J 4 bases, leaving 15 bases between the germline ends. CDR1 is DFQATT, CDR2 SNEGSKA, per germline (reference sequence). The CDR3 is made up of 14 amino acids. The CDR3, as DNA: TGCAGTGCTAGTCCCCTAGGGGCCCCCTATGGCTACACCTTC. Protein: CSASPLGAPYGYTF.

In the case of this clonotype: Since a much larger clone is just one base distant, this may be a read error. V and J are TRBV5-1 and TRBJ2-1, with 12 bases identical to TRBD2. Germline V gene sequence: CDR1 SGHRS, CDR2 YFSETQ. This CDR3 comprises 16 residues. In nucleotides, the CDR3 is TGCGCCAACAGCTTCGGACTAGCGGGATCGGTAAATGAGCAGTTCTTC. This encodes CANSFGLAGSVNEQFF.

This clonotype was counted between two and nine times. The V and J genes are TRBV5-1 and TRBJ1-5, with D possibly being TRBD1 (5 bases). The V end was cut by 4 bases, the J end by 0 bases, with 8 bases between. The length of the CDR3 is 14 residues. Germline V gene data show CDR1 as SGHRS and CDR2 as YFSETQ. In DNA, the CDR3 is TGCGCCAGCAGCGTGGGGGATAGCAATCAGCCCCAGCATTTT. It is translated as CASSVGDSNQPQHF.

J is TRBJ2-5 and V is TRBV5-6, with 13 bases fitting TRBD2. Germline V gene data show CDR1 as SGHDT and CDR2 as YYEEEE. The CDR3 extends over 19 amino acids. With V trimmed by 3 bases and J by 5 bases, 16 bases remained unmatched. The CDR3 DNA reads as TGTGCCAGCAGCTCTACCCTAAGTTGGACTAGCGGGAGAGGTGAGACCCAGTACTTC. It codes for CASSSTLSWTSGRGETQYF.

This clonotype was counted only a few times. This may arise from a read error, as a much more abundant clone is one base away. The V call is TRBV20-1, the J call TRBJ2-3, with 8 bases identical to TRBD2. This CDR3 has 17 amino acids. CDR1 and CDR2 from the germline V gene are DFQATT and SNEGSKA (reference sequence). Trimming removed 6 bases from V and 0 bases from J; junction bases left unmatched: 14. Here the CDR3 DNA reads TGCAGTGCCGAAACCGCGGGAGGCCCCATTAGCACAGATACGCAGTATTTT. Its protein is CSAETAGGPISTDTQYF.

This sequence joins TRBV20-1 and TRBJ2-5; 9 nucleotides match TRBD2. The CDR3 contains 16 residues. The V segment lost 6 bases and the J segment 9 bases; nucleotides outside the gene matches: 20. Per the germline V gene, CDR1 is DFQATT and CDR2 is SNEGSKA (reference sequence). The CDR3 DNA sequence: TGCAGTGCCCCCGGTGGTAGCGGGGGACTACGGGGGCCCCAGTACTTC. Its protein is CSAPGGSGGLRGPQYF.

Ten or more counts support this clonotype. This chain links TRBV7-8 with TRBJ2-3; no definite D call. V lost 0 bases and J lost 1, with 11 bases in between. CDR1 is SGHVS, CDR2 FQNEAQ, per germline. This CDR3 spans 16 amino acids. The CDR3 nucleotides are TGTGCCAGCAGCTTAGCGAGGCGTGCTGGCACAGATACGCAGTATTTT. This codes for CASSLARRAGTDTQYF.

Concerning this clonotype itself: A much larger clone differs from this one at a single base, so this may be a read error. The rearrangement joins TRBV29-1 to TRBJ2-1, with a possible D match to TRBD1 (6 bases). Matching the DNA end better, TRBJ2-7 makes the J call doubtful. Germline CDR1 and CDR2: SQVTM and ANQGSEA. The CDR3 consists of 14 residues. Here the CDR3 reads CSVPGQPRYNEQYF. The CDR3 region has the DNA TGCAGCGTACCGGGACAACCGCGCTACAATGAGCAGTACTTC.

This clonotype has ten or more counts. The chain links TRBV28 to TRBJ2-6; 9 bases fit TRBD1. The germline CDR1 and CDR2 sequences are MDHEN and SYDVKM. The J segment lost 0 bases and the V segment lost 7 bases, leaving 1 base of the junction unmatched. The CDR3 has 15 residues. The CDR3, as DNA: TGTGCCAGCAAGACAGGGGGCTCTGGGGCCAACGTCCTGACTTTC. It codes for CASKTGGSGANVLTF.

The chain combines TRBV7-9 with TRBJ1-1; no firm D call. The germline gives CDR1 SEHNR, CDR2 FQNEAQ (reference sequence). The CDR3 runs 15 residues. The V and J ends lost 1 base and 5 bases respectively, with 14 bases between them. DNA of the CDR3: TGTGCCAGCAGCTTAGAGGTACGGGGAGGGACTGAAGCTTTCTTT. Its protein product is CASSLEVRGGTEAFF.

This clonotype was seen a handful of times. This could be a read error, since a much larger clone is one nucleotide away. V and J are TRBV27 and TRBJ1-2; D not resolved. CDR3 size: 12 residues. Germline V lookup: CDR1 MNHEY, CDR2 SMNVEV (reference sequence). The CDR3 nucleotides are TGTGCCAGCAGTTCTGGGTGGGATGGCTACGCCTTC. Translating gives CASSSGWDGYAF.

The sample holds a few counts of this clonotype. The chain uses TRBV7-2 and TRBJ2-1; possibly TRBD2 for D (7 bases). V lost 3 bases to trimming and J lost 5 bases, with 17 bases between them. CDR1 is SGHTA, CDR2 FQGNSA, per germline. CDR3 size: 16 residues. CDR3 nucleotide sequence: TGTGCCAGCAGCTTTTCGGCGGGGGCAAACCACAATGAGCAGTTCTTC. Translated: CASSFSAGANHNEQFF.

At least ten counts were recorded for this clonotype. CDR3 amino acids: CATSRESRETQYF. The CDR3 DNA follows: TGTGCCACCAGCAGAGAATCTCGCGAGACCCAGTACTTC. The chain recombines TRBV15 with TRBJ2-5, with D uncertain. V shed 0 bases and J shed 5 bases, with 7 bases lying between them. CDR1 and CDR2 (germline): LNHNV, YYDKDF (reference sequence). The CDR3 consists of 13 residues. The full variable domain, in which reference TRBV15 and TRBJ2-5 provide the parts outside the CDR3, is DAMVIQNPRYQVTQFGKPVTLSCSQTLNHNVMYWYQQKSSQAPKLLFHYYDKDFNNEADTPDNFQSRRPNTSFCFLDIRSPGLGDTAMYLCATSRESRETQYFGPGTRLLVL.

A note on this clonotype: In this CDR3 the conserved last residue, phenylalanine or tryptophan, is missing, so a read error is likely. The V and J genes are TRBV18 and TRBJ2-1; no firm D call. Germline V gene sequence: CDR1 KGHSH, CDR2 LQKENI. Between the trimmed V and J ends, which lost 3 bases and 7 bases, there was a span of 10 bases. This CDR3 has 13 residues. The chain's CDR3 is CASSPWALNEQFC. CDR3 DNA: TGTGCCAGCTCACCTTGGGCACTTAATGAGCAGTTCTGC.

This clonotype was seen at least ten times. This rearrangement joins TRBV20-1 to TRBJ2-1; D perhaps matches TRBD1 (5 bases). Per germline, CDR1 DFQATT and CDR2 SNEGSKA (reference sequence). The CDR3 consists of 14 residues. The V end was cut by 4 bases, the J end by 0 bases, with 10 bases between. The CDR3 sequence: CSAIGHGSYNEQFF. The CDR3 DNA sequence: TGCAGTGCTATAGGACACGGCTCCTACAATGAGCAGTTCTTC.

This clonotype was seen many times. This chain joins TRBV6-2 or TRBV6-3 and TRBJ2-1, with D perhaps given as TRBD1 or TRBD2 (5 bases each). The CDR3 loop spans 11 amino acids. V shed 5 bases and J shed 12 bases, with 11 bases lying between them. The germline CDR1 and CDR2 sequences are MNHEY and SVGEGT. CDR3 bases: TGTGCCAGCAGTGGTCGGGACCTGCAGTTCTTC. Its protein is CASSGRDLQFF.

Only a few counts were recorded for this clonotype. This chain uses TRBV24-1 with TRBJ2-1; 10 positions agree with TRBD2. CDR3 length: 17 residues. The J segment lost 2 bases and the V segment lost 2 bases, leaving 5 bases of the junction unmatched. Per germline, CDR1 KGHDR and CDR2 SFDVKD. DNA for the CDR3: TGTGCCACCAGTGATTCCAGACTAGCGGGCACCTACAATGAGCAGTTCTTC. It is translated as CATSDSRLAGTYNEQFF.